This record looks at one T cell receptor (beta chain) sequence and its context. This clonotype was seen many times. Its antigen has not been determined. The sample holds no much larger clone one base away, and base qualities are not on file. Per the publication, the time point label means: longitudinal time-point 3. For the unsorted PBMC libraries, 2 million PBMCs were stored in RNAlater at -80 degrees C until RNA extraction and were used to generate the libraries. Multiple sclerosis patients were enrolled in a US clinical protocol under which disease progression was evaluated by magnetic resonance imaging. Peripheral blood was subjected to Ficoll-Hypaque density gradient centrifugation to isolate PBMCs, which were then cryopreserved in liquid nitrogen. cDNA was synthesized by template-switch 5'RACE using a primer with a 10-nucleotide random unique molecular identifier that tagged each TCR transcript. Over 180 million TCR-beta sequences, covering 15-18 subjects, were produced in each sequencing run. Total RNA was extracted with the RNeasy kit. The KAPA Real-time Library Amplification kit was used to amplify TCR-beta VDJ regions with primers targeting the TCR constant region and the 5'RACE anchor. A first PCR added sample indexes and Illumina adaptors, after which a second PCR increased the library yield. After purification with Ampure beads, the TCR product of roughly 650 bp was size-selected on a 2% E-gel SizeSelection system. Before pooling, libraries had their quality checked on a Bioanalyzer, their concentration measured with Qubit, and their quantity determined with the Kapa Library Quantification kit. Libraries were sequenced paired-end 2 x 150 bp on an Illumina HiSeq 2500. To increase sequence diversity, roughly 23-30% phiX was spiked into each library pool. The study's own analysis went as follows. Quality-filtered reads were processed with the UMI-based MiGEC pipeline, and over 75% of raw TCR sequences were removed by the MiGEC pipeline during error correction. IMGT germline references were used for alignment of VDJ genes, and clonotypes were defined by a unique CDR3 amino acid sequence together with V-J genes. Clonal expansion, Shannon diversity and CDR3 relatedness (CalcPairwiseDistances, ClusterSamples) were evaluated with VDJtools, and phylogenetic trees were built with CLCbio workbench. Clones with at least 8 unique UMIs were defined as expanded, with this threshold being based on coefficient-of-variation modelling across technical triplicates. The raw public data were reprocessed by TCRdb itself: fastp quality trimming at Q25, MiXCR clonotype calling, in-frame beta chains only. Rows are unified per CDR3 protein, each entry keeping the most common DNA and genes. TCRdb assigned the V and J calls; the authors' analysis was not used. The sample records more than 75,000 distinct CDR3 sequences, around 4.5% of which are singletons. Of the sample, 5% to 6% falls within the top ten clones.

Deletion took 4 bases off V and 0 bases off J, with a span of 17 bases between the germline ends. The CDR3 has 17 amino acids, counting the end cysteine and phenylalanine. Just the 51-base CDR3 DNA is kept, in frame starting at base 1. According to the germline V gene, CDR1 reads SGHRS and CDR2 reads YFSETQ. This specimen belongs to a study of neurological immune-mediated disorders (dated by TCRdb to the late 2010s). About the investigation overall: Among the roughly 35 multiple sclerosis patients, relapsing-remitting MS accounted for 31 and secondary progressive MS accounted for 3. The study compared peripheral blood TCR-beta repertoires of HTLV-I-associated myelopathy (HAM/TSP) patients, multiple sclerosis patients and healthy controls using UMI-based sequencing. The roughly 100 TCR-beta libraries included longitudinal samples, technical triplicates and paired sorted CD4+ and CD8+ T-cell subsets alongside PBMC samples. The cohort was made up of 60 to 75 subjects, consisting of some 14 HAM/TSP patients, around 35 multiple sclerosis patients and 20 healthy controls. Longitudinal HAM/TSP and healthy donors had 3 time-points each (roughly 3-40 month intervals).

General study outcomes and caveats: Across subjects, expanded clones never shared an identical CDR3 amino acid sequence, which suggests that the TCR-beta repertoires in every group were private. Repertoires from 18 of 34 MS patients were grouped by phylogenetic analysis into a cluster of related CDR3 sequences, suggesting a possible repertoire-level signature. The MS cluster was not associated with any clinical or MRI features, and the authors stated that larger cohorts are needed. TCR clonal expansion was highest in HAM/TSP patients and lowest in MS patients, with MS patients falling below even healthy controls.

Specimen: PBMCs. The rearranged segments are TRBV5-1 and TRBJ1-5; TRBD1 is a possible D gene, resting on 5 matching bases. This TCR was sampled from a woman in her sixties with multiple sclerosis. The CDR3 sequence is CASSTGPRAVSNQPQHF. The nucleotide sequence is given as TGCGCCAGCAGCACCGGACCCAGGGCAGTTAGCAATCAGCCCCAGCATTTT.